This TCR beta chain is from a study of blood T cells in healthy people across ages. Peripheral blood, around 9.4 milliliters per donor, was collected. Through a sample-barcoded 5' primer and a J-beta primer mix, a second PCR was run for roughly 6 to 12 cycles. Each cDNA molecule was tagged by a template-switch adaptor with 12 random nucleotides. TCRdb used MiXCR to reprocess the 5' RACE reads, holding one entry per CDR3 protein. The table lists about 650,000 distinct CDR3 sequences, 52% of them singletons. CDR1 is MNHNS and CDR2 is SASEGT in the germline V gene. CDR3 length: 17 amino acids. V was pared by 5 bases and J by 2 bases, with 5 bases of the junction left unmatched. A remark on this clonotype: What it recognizes is unknown.

Findings of the study overall: Unsorted PBMCs prevented conclusive naive versus antigen-experienced comparison.

The sequencing sample was made of blood. This chain joins TRBV6-1 and TRBJ2-1, with TRBD2 matching over 14 bases. This TCR derives from a woman older than 75 in good health. Here the CDR3 reads CASSRGLAGATYNEQFF. The CDR3 nucleotides are TGTGCCAGCAGTCGGGGACTAGCGGGAGCGACCTACAATGAGCAGTTCTTC.